This T cell receptor (beta chain) was identified in a study of cytomegalovirus exposure and HLA in healthy donors. General study results and limits: Later work showed greater clonal expansion in HLA-associated TCR beta chains than in equally common others.

The PCR made use of 60 Vbeta and 13 Jbeta primers. Profiling relied on immunoSEQ multiplex PCR, and the TCRdb table lists in-frame clones only, not all of them. Among approximately 140,000 clones, roughly 66% were seen once, and the ten largest hold 1.5% to 2%. Per the germline V gene, CDR1 is LNHDA and CDR2 is SQIVND (reference sequence). V was trimmed by 6 bases and J by 6 bases, leaving 25 bases between them. This CDR3 is built from 17 residues. About this clone itself: The target antigen is unknown.

The clonotype originates from a woman between 18 and 30 years old in good health and CMV-seronegative. The sequenced sample consisted of PBMCs. This chain connects TRBV19 to TRBJ2-3, with TRBD2 as a possible D gene (5 bases). In DNA, the CDR3 is TGTGCCAGTAGAGCCCCCCATGGGAGCTTCAAAGGGGATACGCAGTATTTT. Translation gives CASRAPHGSFKGDTQYF.